One sample yielded the 12 T cell receptor beta chains listed below, sequenced in a study of shared clonotypes between healthy human individuals. The data were produced by immunoSEQ multiplex PCR, yet TCRdb's version contains in-frame clones alone and is incomplete. Here the sample spans approximately 2,000,000 clones, approximately 92% being singletons. The naive CD8 fraction comprised CD45RO-negative cells positively selected for CCR7 and excluded terminally differentiated effector memory CD45RA+ cells. The sequenced material came from naive CD8+ T cells from PBMCs. The receptor source for this set is a man aged 18 to 30 in good health. Some clones in this sample may be carry-over from other donors' samples.

The sample holds one count of this clone. The chain combines TRBV7-6 with TRBJ2-3, with 10 positions matching TRBD2. The germline CDR1 and CDR2 sequences are SGHVS and FNYEAQ. J was trimmed by 6 bases and V by 5 bases; bases with no gene match: 2. The CDR3 spans 13 residues. This CDR3 is CASSPGLADTQYF. The CDR3 nucleotides read TGTGCCAGCAGCCCGGGACTAGCGGATACGCAGTATTTT.

The chain recombines TRBV4-1 with TRBJ2-7, with 14 bases that match TRBD2. This CDR3 contains 17 residues. After removal of 3 bases from V and 4 bases from J, the junction contained 8 bases not matched to a gene. Germline CDR1 MGHRA, CDR2 YSYEKL. CDR3 protein: CASSHPGLAGVRYEQYF. The CDR3 DNA follows: TGCGCCAGCAGCCATCCGGGACTAGCGGGAGTTAGGTACGAGCAGTACTTC.

The CDR3, as DNA: TGCGCCAGCAGCCAGATCCGGGTAGGCTATGGCTACACCTTC. Amino acid sequence: CASSQIRVGYGYTF. This chain links TRBV4-1 with TRBJ1-2; D gene ambiguous. The germline gives CDR1 MGHRA, CDR2 YSYEKL. The germline V and J ends were trimmed by 3 bases and 4 bases, with 12 bases remaining between them. The CDR3 is 14 residues long.

This clone occurred once. The same CDR3 can be traced to other DNA sequences in this sample. The chain joins TRBV9 to TRBJ2-7, with D perhaps matching TRBD1 or TRBD2 (5 bases each). Germline-derived CDR1 and CDR2 are SGDLS and YYNGEE. The CDR3 sequence is 14 residues long. The V end was cut by 4 bases, the J end by 1 base, with 12 bases between. DNA for the CDR3: TGTGCCAGCAGCCCAAGGGACCGTTCCTACGAGCAGTACTTC. Translated, it gives CASSPRDRSYEQYF.

The chain has TRBV28 and TRBJ2-1; no firm D call. This CDR3 spans 15 amino acids. The germline V gene has CDR1 MDHEN and CDR2 SYDVKM. V lost 5 bases to trimming and J lost 6 bases, with 17 bases between them. The chain's CDR3 is CASSPRRVSGNEQFF. The CDR3 DNA sequence: TGTGCCAGCAGTCCCCGCCGGGTTTCGGGCAATGAGCAGTTCTTC.

The V gene is TRBV28, the J gene TRBJ2-7; D might be TRBD2 (6 bases). Germline CDR1 and CDR2: MDHEN and SYDVKM. CDR3 length: 12 residues. V was trimmed by 10 bases and J by 6 bases, leaving 16 bases between them. CDR3 in amino acids: CATRGARGEQYF. For the CDR3, the DNA is TGTGCCACCCGCGGGGCCCGCGGCGAGCAGTACTTC. The full variable domain, with the rest looked up from reference TRBV28 and TRBJ2-7, is DVKVTQSSRYLVKRTGEKVFLECVQDMDHENMFWYRQDPGLGLRLIYFSYDVKMKEKGDIPEGYSVSREKKERFSLILESASTNQTSMYLCATRGARGEQYFGPGTRLTVT.

The gene calls are TRBV27 and TRBJ2-3, with TRBD2 as a possible D gene (6 bases). Trimming removed 7 bases from V and 1 base from J, with 18 bases in between. This CDR3 is 16 amino acids long. CDR1 and CDR2 (germline): MNHEY, SMNVEV (reference sequence). The CDR3 here is CASTLTYSGRTDTQYF. In DNA form, the CDR3 reads TGTGCCAGCACCCTTACATATAGCGGCCGCACAGATACGCAGTATTTT.

This sequence joins TRBV28 and TRBJ2-3; 8 bases align to TRBD2. The V and J ends lost 8 bases and 2 bases, in that order; junction bases with no gene match: 9. The CDR3 has 15 residues. Germline V CDR1 and CDR2: MDHEN, SYDVKM. CDR3 in DNA: TGTGCCAGCGCCCCCATAGCGGGGACCACAGATACGCAGTATTTT. Its translation is CASAPIAGTTDTQYF.

Comments on this clone: Other nucleotide sequences from this sample produce the same CDR3. This chain links TRBV9 with TRBJ1-2, with a tentative D call TRBD1 (5 bases). CDR3 length: 12 residues. V lost 2 bases and J 4 bases, leaving 6 bases between the germline ends. CDR1 and CDR2 from the germline V gene are SGDLS and YYNGEE. CDR3 sequence (DNA): TGTGCCAGCAGCGTTGGGGGCTATGGCTACACCTTC. Its translation: CASSVGGYGYTF.

The chain uses TRBV11-3 and TRBJ2-1; 7 nucleotides match TRBD1. The CDR3 sequence is 15 residues long. V lost 3 bases, J lost 0 bases, and 2 bases stayed unmatched. Per the germline V gene, CDR1 is SGHNT and CDR2 is YENEEA. In DNA, the CDR3 is TGTGCCAGCAGCTTGGGACAGAGCTCCTACAATGAGCAGTTCTTC. Translated, it gives CASSLGQSSYNEQFF.

This chain connects TRBV4-2 to TRBJ2-2; tentative D call: TRBD1 (5 bases). Trimming took 0 bases from V and 4 from J, leaving 15 bases between them. The germline CDR1 and CDR2 sequences are LGHNA and YNFKEQ. The CDR3 consists of 17 residues. CDR3 loop: CASSQEPWGVSTGELFF. The CDR3 DNA is TGTGCCAGCAGCCAAGAGCCTTGGGGCGTGAGCACCGGGGAGCTGTTTTTT.

The CDR3 here is CASTLGTGQSPLHF. Written as DNA, the CDR3 is TGTGCCAGCACGTTAGGGACAGGGCAATCACCCCTCCACTTT. The chain employs TRBV28 and TRBJ1-6; 9 positions agree with TRBD1. The CDR3 covers 14 residues. From germline, CDR1 is MDHEN and CDR2 SYDVKM. V shed 7 bases, J shed 10 bases, and the junction held 8 bases outside the gene matches. The full variable domain, completed using reference TRBV28 and TRBJ1-6, is DVKVTQSSRYLVKRTGEKVFLECVQDMDHENMFWYRQDPGLGLRLIYFSYDVKMKEKGDIPEGYSVSREKKERFSLILESASTNQTSMYLCASTLGTGQSPLHFGNGTRLTVT.